What follows describes a single T cell receptor beta chain. Its specific antigen is unknown. Per-base qualities were not stored, and no clone one base away is much larger. Collaborating institutions collected whole blood in K2EDTA tubes following their own protocols. For TCRbeta analysis, collaborators shipped samples in one of three forms: frozen whole blood, isolated PBMCs, or DNA extracted from either of those sample types. From the germline V gene, CDR1 is SQVTM and CDR2 is ANQGSEA. V sheds 7 bases and J sheds 1 base, leaving 3 bases between their ends. The cysteine opens and the phenylalanine closes a CDR3 of 10 amino acids. Only the CDR3 part of the read is kept: 30 bases, read in frame from the first base. The sample originates from a study of blood T cell repertoires in COVID-19 (dated by TCRdb to about 2020). In the study overall: Collaborator samples came from the United States, Italy and Spain and covered acute and convalescent phases of COVID-19. The repertoires were released in a freely available public database meant as a resource for research on the immune response to SARS-CoV-2. Where available, HLA class I and class II types were taken from metadata supplied by the sample provider and were not determined by assay-based typing. Sample metadata almost always included a de-identified subject ID, COVID-19 status, age in years and sex. Subjects who had been exposed to COVID-19, were actively infected with it, or had recovered from it provided the deeply sampled blood TCRbeta repertoires that made up the dataset. The samples were drawn from the first 160 participants of the ongoing ImmuneRACE study and from roughly 1,300 subjects provided by 6 global collaborators. The prospective study material was composed of cDNA or gDNA derived from T cells, B-cell-depleted T cells, or PBMCs.

TCRbeta CDR3 regions were amplified from genomic DNA by means of the immunoSEQ Assay, a bias-controlled multiplex PCR. The authors' pipeline ran thus. The number of nucleated cells in each sample was estimated from the amplification of reference gene primers within the assay. To quantify the absolute abundance of each unique TCRbeta CDR3 rearrangement, sequence reads were collapsed and filtered. For each sample, productive Simpson clonality was calculated as the square root of Simpson's diversity index across productive rearrangements. Imported from immuneACCESS, the table was reduced by TCRdb to in-frame sequences with V and J called. These copies leave out some clones; in studies compared against another copy, an unresolved V gene accounts for under half, and the cause of the remainder is not known. V and J calls and clone size are given by that table; D and trimming were obtained from the DNA. The sample table shows roughly 110,000 clones, and approximately 88% are seen once. The ten largest clones take up approximately 5% of the sample.

Findings and caveats that apply to the study as a whole: How much clinical and demographic metadata was included differed by source and by participant, and the metadata was provided uncurated.

This TCR derives from a man aged 35-49 years with active or convalescent COVID-19. The sequence joins TRBV29-1 to TRBJ2-3; no D gene is confidently identified. Sequencing was done on a sample of peripheral blood. The CDR3 reads CSAGTDTQYF. The DNA sequence is given as TGCAGCGCCGGCACAGATACGCAGTATTTT.